The rows below give T cell receptor beta chains drawn from one sample of a study of sequential checkpoint blockade in melanoma. Assay used: immunoSEQ multiplex PCR; TCRdb lists only in-frame clones, some missing. This repertoire shows 13,000 or so clones, 52% found once; its top ten account for around 15%. The sample was CD8+ T cells sorted from blood (inferred from file names), taken from a patient given nivolumab and ipilimumab in sequence. Source of these receptors: a human donor with melanoma. Each CDR3 is given with its conserved first and last residue. A D gene is named only where the DNA matches it firmly. The size entry is marked missing in some rows and otherwise reads once, few, many or a size class.

TRBV19	TRBD2	TRBJ2-7	.	TGTGCCAGTAGTCGGGATAGCGGGCTCTCCTACGAGCAGTACTTC	CASSRDSGLSYEQYF
TRBV11-3	.	TRBJ2-3	.	TGTGCCAGCAGCCAGGGGGTCAGGGGGGAGGATACGCAGTATTTT	CASSQGVRGEDTQYF
TRBV13	TRBD2	TRBJ2-1	few	TGTGCCAGCAGCGTTCCGGGACTAGAAGTCAATGAGCAGTTCTTC	CASSVPGLEVNEQFF
TRBV19	TRBD2	TRBJ2-3	.	TGTGCCAGTAAAGGGACTAGCGCGGCAGATACGCAGTATTTT	CASKGTSAADTQYF
TRBV4-1	TRBD1	TRBJ1-1	medium-sized	TGCGCCAGCAGCCAGACACCGGGACAGGGGACTGAAGCTTTCTTT	CASSQTPGQGTEAFF
TRBV6-5	.	TRBJ1-2	.	TGTGCCAGCAGTTACGGGCCCTTCTCTAACTATGGCTACACCTTC	CASSYGPFSNYGYTF
TRBV19	TRBD2	TRBJ2-1	.	TGTGCCAGTAGTACTAGCGGGAGCTCCTACAATGAGCAGTTCTTC	CASSTSGSSYNEQFF
TRBV5-5	TRBD2	TRBJ2-7	.	TGTGCCAGCAGCCCGCTAGCGGGCCCGGGCTACGAGCAGTACTTC	CASSPLAGPGYEQYF
TRBV10-2	TRBD2	TRBJ2-1	medium-sized	TGCGCCAGCACCGGGACTAGCGGCAATGAGCAGTTCTTC	CASTGTSGNEQFF
TRBV28	.	TRBJ2-7	few	TGTGCCAGCAGTTTAGAGTACAGCTCCTACGAGCAGTACTTC	CASSLEYSSYEQYF
TRBV7-9	TRBD2	TRBJ2-7	.	TGTGCCAGCAGCTTAGAAGTGGCGCGGGGGGTAACCTACGAGCAGTACTTC	CASSLEVARGVTYEQYF
TRBV10-3	.	TRBJ2-6	medium-sized	TGTGCCATCAGTGAGTCTGACACACTTAGCTCTGGGGCCAACGTCCTGACTTTC	CAISESDTLSSGANVLTF
TRBV9	TRBD1	TRBJ2-2	.	TGTGCCAGCAGCGCGCGGACAGGGTCTAACACCGGGGAGCTGTTTTTT	CASSARTGSNTGELFF
TRBV4-2	TRBD2	TRBJ2-1	.	TGTGCCAGCAGCCAAGAAAAAGGCGGGAGGTACAATGAGCAGTTCTTC	CASSQEKGGRYNEQFF
TRBV28	TRBD2	TRBJ2-1	.	TGTGCCAGCAGTCTGGGACTAGCGGGGGCCCCGAGGTACAATGAGCAGTTCTTC	CASSLGLAGAPRYNEQFF
TRBV5-6	.	TRBJ2-7	few	TGTGCCAGCAGCGGAGGGCCCTCTTTAGCCTACGAGCAGTACTTC	CASSGGPSLAYEQYF
TRBV29-1	.	TRBJ2-7	few	TGCAGCGTGACGGAAGCGGGACACTACGAGCAGTACTTC	CSVTEAGHYEQYF
TRBV27	.	TRBJ1-4	.	TGTGCCAGCAGTCCCCAGGGTAGTGGTGAAAAACTGTTTTTT	CASSPQGSGEKLFF
TRBV11-2	TRBD1	TRBJ1-6	.	TGTGCCAGCAGCTCAACGACAGGGATTTCACCCCTCCACTTT	CASSSTTGISPLHF
TRBV4-1	TRBD1	TRBJ2-5	.	TGCGCCAGCAGCCACAACCGACAGGGCGAGGAGACCCAGTACTTC	CASSHNRQGEETQYF
TRBV6-5	TRBD1	TRBJ1-4	.	TGTGCCAGCAGTTCCGGGACAGGGGACTTGGGAAAACTGTTTTTT	CASSSGTGDLGKLFF
TRBV6-5	.	TRBJ2-2	.	TGTGCCAGCAGACGGGGATCCGGGGAGCTGTTTTTT	CASRRGSGELFF